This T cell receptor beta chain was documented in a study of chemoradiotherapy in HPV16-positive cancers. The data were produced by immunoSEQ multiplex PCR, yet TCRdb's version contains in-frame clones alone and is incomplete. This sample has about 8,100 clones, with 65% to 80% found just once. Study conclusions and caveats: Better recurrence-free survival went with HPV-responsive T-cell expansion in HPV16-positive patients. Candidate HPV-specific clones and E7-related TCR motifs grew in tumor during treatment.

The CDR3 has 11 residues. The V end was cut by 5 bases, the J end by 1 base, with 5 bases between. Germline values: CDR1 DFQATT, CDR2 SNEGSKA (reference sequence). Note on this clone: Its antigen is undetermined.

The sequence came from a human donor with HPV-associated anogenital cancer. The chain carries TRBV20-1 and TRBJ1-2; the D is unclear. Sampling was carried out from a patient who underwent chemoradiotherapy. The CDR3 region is CSAWDNYGYTF. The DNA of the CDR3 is TGCAGTGCTTGGGATAACTATGGCTACACCTTC.